A selection of T cell receptor beta chains follows, all from one sample in a study of vaccination and CD4 T cells after COVID-19. One entry per CDR3 protein, called by TCRdb with MiXCR from the PCR reads. The repertoire holds about 15,000 distinct CDR3 sequences, with 66% as singletons. The material was CD4+ T cells from blood, obtained after SARS-CoV-2 vaccination. These receptor sequences come from a human donor who had recovered from COVID-19. The CDR3 runs from the conserved cysteine through the conserved F or W. The D gene is left open where the match is weak. Clone sizes are given selectively: once, few, many, or a class where the clone is expanded.

>TRBV6-1|-|-|TRBJ1-1|16
CASSPNYNRVNTEAFF
TGTGCCAGCAGCCCGAATTACAACAGGGTGAACACTGAAGCTTTCTTT
>TRBV25-1|few|-|TRBJ1-5|15
CASSESGGMNQPQHF
TGTGCCAGCAGTGAATCAGGTGGTATGAATCAGCCCCAGCATTTT
>TRBV7-2|-|TRBD1|TRBJ1-5|16
CASSSPGTGGNQPQHF
TGTGCCAGCAGCTCTCCCGGGACAGGGGGCAATCAGCCCCAGCATTTT
>TRBV28|-|-|TRBJ2-2|14
CASGENLVTGELFF
TGTGCCAGCGGGGAGAACCTCGTCACCGGGGAGCTGTTTTTT
>TRBV27|once|TRBD2|TRBJ2-7|16
CASSLYGTSGAYEQYF
TGTGCCAGCAGTTTATACGGGACTAGCGGAGCATACGAGCAGTACTTC
>TRBV4-1|-|-|TRBJ2-5|15
CASSQAPVQQETQYF
TGCGCCAGCAGCCAAGCGCCGGTACAGCAAGAGACCCAGTACTTC
>TRBV20-1|-|-|TRBJ2-3|13
CSALASSTDTQYF
TGCAGTGCTCTAGCGTCTAGCACAGATACGCAGTATTTT
>TRBV20-1|-|-|TRBJ2-5|13
CSARPGGKETQYF
TGCAGTGCTAGACCTGGCGGGAAGGAGACCCAGTACTTC
>TRBV19|-|TRBD2|TRBJ2-4|16
CASSRSGRAVKNIQYF
TGTGCCAGTAGTCGAAGCGGGAGGGCCGTCAAAAACATTCAGTACTTC
>TRBV11-3|-|-|TRBJ2-5|13
CASRSDREETQYF
TGTGCCAGCAGGTCGGACAGAGAAGAGACCCAGTACTTC
>TRBV28|once|-|TRBJ2-1|15
CASELGGDTYNEQFF
TGTGCCAGCGAGTTGGGCGGCGATACCTACAATGAGCAGTTCTTC
>TRBV20-1|once|TRBD1|TRBJ1-4|13
CSVHQGGEEKLFF
TGCAGTGTTCATCAGGGGGGAGAGGAAAAACTGTTTTTT
>TRBV20-1|few|TRBD2|TRBJ2-7|18
CSARVLPGLRTSGYEQYF
TGCAGTGCTAGAGTACTGCCAGGGCTAAGGACTAGCGGCTACGAGCAGTACTTC
>TRBV2|-|-|TRBJ2-1|13
CASSVGRLNEQFF
TGTGCCAGCTCAGTTGGGAGGCTCAATGAGCAGTTCTTC
>TRBV18|-|TRBD2|TRBJ2-2|15
CASSPRTSSTGELFF
TGTGCCAGCTCACCCCGGACTAGCAGCACCGGGGAGCTGTTTTTT
>TRBV24-1|-|-|TRBJ1-1|14
CATSDSGTRGEAFF
TGTGCCACCAGTGATTCCGGGACAAGGGGCGAAGCTTTCTTT
>TRBV27|-|-|TRBJ1-1|15
CASSRTALRGAEAFF
TGTGCCAGCAGTAGGACCGCGCTGAGGGGGGCTGAAGCTTTCTTT
>TRBV28|few|-|TRBJ1-5|15
CASRNPGEGNQPQHF
TGTGCCAGCAGAAACCCCGGGGAGGGCAATCAGCCCCAGCATTTT
>TRBV20-1|few|-|TRBJ1-1|12
CSASLDLAEAFF
TGCAGTGCTAGCCTTGACCTGGCGGAAGCTTTCTTT
>TRBV20-1|few|-|TRBJ2-1|14
CSARVLPGPNEQFF
TGCAGTGCTAGAGTACTTCCGGGGCCCAATGAGCAGTTCTTC
>TRBV20-1|-|TRBD2|TRBJ2-7|16
CSARLSGTSGSYEQYF
TGCAGTGCTAGACTTTCCGGGACTAGCGGCTCCTACGAGCAGTACTTC
>TRBV5-1|-|TRBD1|TRBJ1-6|15
CASSLAGTGYSPLHF
TGCGCCAGCAGCTTGGCCGGGACAGGGTATTCACCCCTCCACTTT
>TRBV30|-|-|TRBJ1-1|12
CAWGFGDTEAFF
TGTGCCTGGGGCTTCGGGGACACTGAAGCTTTCTTT
>TRBV4-2|-|-|TRBJ2-3|16
CASSRLKVGERDTQYF
TGTGCCAGCAGCCGATTAAAGGTTGGAGAAAGAGATACGCAGTATTTT
>TRBV5-4|-|TRBD1|TRBJ2-7|14
CASSARDRGSEQYF
TGTGCCAGCAGCGCCCGGGACAGGGGCTCCGAGCAGTACTTC
>TRBV28|-|-|TRBJ2-4|13
CASSLEAKNIQYF
TGTGCCAGCAGTTTGGAGGCGAAAAACATTCAGTACTTC
>TRBV20-1|-|-|TRBJ2-5|13
CSAPQRPLETQYF
TGCAGTGCCCCCCAGCGTCCGTTGGAGACCCAGTACTTC
>TRBV7-9|-|TRBD2|TRBJ2-2|15
CASSLGLLAPGELFF
TGTGCCAGCAGCTTAGGTTTACTAGCGCCCGGCGAGCTGTTTTTT
>TRBV20-1|-|-|TRBJ1-2|13
CSARGPQNYGYTF
TGCAGTGCTAGAGGACCCCAGAACTATGGCTACACCTTC
>TRBV20-1|few|-|TRBJ1-1|11
CSAPRAWEAFF
TGCAGTGCTCCCCGAGCTTGGGAAGCTTTCTTT
>TRBV30|-|-|TRBJ2-7|14
CAWSVGGVGYEQYF
TGTGCCTGGAGTGTCGGGGGTGTAGGCTACGAGCAGTACTTC
>TRBV7-9|-|-|TRBJ1-2|13
CASSDGQLRSYTF
TGTGCCAGCAGCGACGGACAACTCCGTAGCTACACCTTC
>TRBV6-1|-|-|TRBJ1-3|14
CASSGLGPGNTIYF
TGTGCCAGCAGTGGACTCGGACCTGGAAACACCATATATTTT
>TRBV20-1|-|-|TRBJ2-3|12
CSARPREVGQYF
TGCAGTGCTAGGCCTAGGGAGGTGGGGCAGTATTTT
>TRBV28|-|TRBD2|TRBJ2-7|16
CASRTAGTGGFAEQYF
TGTGCCAGCAGAACCGCCGGGACGGGGGGTTTCGCCGAGCAGTACTTC
>TRBV20-1|few|TRBD2|TRBJ2-7|12
CSARLAGDEQYF
TGCAGTGCTCGACTAGCGGGAGATGAGCAGTACTTC
>TRBV5-4|-|-|TRBJ2-5|14
CASSADIGQETQYF
TGTGCCAGCAGCGCGGACATTGGCCAAGAGACCCAGTACTTC
>TRBV18|-|TRBD1|TRBJ2-5|15
CASSPGTGQQETQYF
TGTGCCAGCTCACCCGGGACAGGTCAACAAGAGACCCAGTACTTC
>TRBV10-3|-|-|TRBJ1-1|15
CAISDRVTGKTEAFF
TGTGCCATCAGTGATCGGGTAACAGGCAAGACTGAAGCTTTCTTT
>TRBV7-6|-|TRBD1|TRBJ2-1|15
CASSRTGDPYNEQFF
TGTGCCAGCAGCCGGACAGGGGATCCCTACAATGAGCAGTTCTTC
>TRBV7-2|-|-|TRBJ1-1|14
CASSLGPRGTEAFF
TGTGCCAGCAGCTTAGGTCCAAGAGGAACTGAAGCTTTCTTT
>TRBV7-2|-|-|TRBJ2-1|12
CASRPPEGEQFF
TGTGCCAGCAGGCCGCCGGAGGGTGAGCAGTTCTTC
>TRBV7-6|-|TRBD1|TRBJ2-7|17
CASSSGTGLRGQVEQYF
TGTGCCAGCAGCTCCGGGACAGGGTTGAGAGGGCAGGTCGAGCAGTACTTC
>TRBV5-1|-|TRBD2|TRBJ2-3|16
CASRTEAGWSTDTQYF
TGCGCCAGCAGAACGGAAGCGGGATGGAGCACAGATACGCAGTATTTT
>TRBV20-1|-|-|TRBJ2-5|13
CSARRWGQETQYF
TGCAGTGCCCGGCGATGGGGGCAAGAGACCCAGTACTTC
>TRBV20-1|-|-|TRBJ1-1|16
CSAPPPGRAINTEAFF
TGCAGTGCTCCGCCCCCCGGCAGGGCCATCAACACTGAAGCTTTCTTT
>TRBV5-4|-|-|TRBJ2-5|14
CASSPGGAQETQYF
TGTGCCAGCAGCCCCGGGGGAGCACAAGAGACCCAGTACTTC
>TRBV6-1|few|-|TRBJ2-3|14
CASRPGLSTDTQYF
TGTGCCAGCAGACCGGGACTCAGCACAGATACGCAGTATTTT
>TRBV27|-|TRBD2|TRBJ2-1|20
CASSTVLGLAGGPSYNEQFF
TGTGCCAGCAGTACGGTGTTGGGACTAGCGGGAGGACCTTCATACAATGAGCAGTTCTTC
>TRBV24-1|-|-|TRBJ2-7|14
CATSDRDRSHEQYF
TGTGCCACCAGTGACCGGGACCGATCCCACGAGCAGTACTTC
>TRBV4-1|few|-|TRBJ2-5|14
CASSQVWGLETQYF
TGCGCCAGCAGCCAAGTTTGGGGGTTGGAGACCCAGTACTTC
>TRBV5-4|-|TRBD2|TRBJ2-1|14
CATTGTSGNYEQFF
TGTGCCACCACCGGGACTAGCGGGAACTATGAGCAGTTCTTC
>TRBV15|-|-|TRBJ2-4|15
CATSRELFPGDIQYF
TGTGCCACCAGCAGAGAGCTCTTTCCGGGGGACATTCAGTACTTC
>TRBV11-1|-|-|TRBJ2-5|15
CASSLDSRYQETQYF
TGTGCCAGCAGCTTGGACTCTCGGTACCAAGAGACCCAGTACTTC
>TRBV24-1|few|TRBD2|TRBJ2-5|18
CATSDPRTSGSRWETQYF
TGTGCCACCAGTGACCCCAGGACTAGCGGGAGTCGTTGGGAGACCCAGTACTTC
>TRBV29-1|-|TRBD1|TRBJ2-2|13
CSASDRGGRSLFF
TGCAGCGCCTCGGACAGGGGAGGACGGTCGCTGTTTTTT
>TRBV19|-|-|TRBJ2-5|14
CASSISGFGETQYF
TGTGCCAGTAGTATATCTGGATTCGGGGAGACCCAGTACTTC
>TRBV7-2|-|TRBD1|TRBJ1-5|15
CASSRTGTGNQPQHF
TGTGCCAGCAGCCGTACCGGGACAGGTAATCAGCCCCAGCATTTT
>TRBV19|-|TRBD1|TRBJ1-2|15
CASTLDRASNYGYTF
TGTGCCAGTACCCTTGACAGGGCATCTAACTATGGCTACACCTTC